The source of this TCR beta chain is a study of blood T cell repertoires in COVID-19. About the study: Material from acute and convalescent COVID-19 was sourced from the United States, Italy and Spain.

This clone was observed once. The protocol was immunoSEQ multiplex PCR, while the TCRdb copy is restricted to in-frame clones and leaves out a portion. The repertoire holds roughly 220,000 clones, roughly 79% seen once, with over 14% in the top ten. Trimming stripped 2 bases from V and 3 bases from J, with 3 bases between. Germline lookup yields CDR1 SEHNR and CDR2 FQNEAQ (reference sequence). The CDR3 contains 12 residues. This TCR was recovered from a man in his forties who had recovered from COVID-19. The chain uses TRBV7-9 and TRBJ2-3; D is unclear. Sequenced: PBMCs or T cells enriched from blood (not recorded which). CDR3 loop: CASSLSTDTQYF. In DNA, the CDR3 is TGTGCCAGCAGCTTATCGACAGATACGCAGTATTTT. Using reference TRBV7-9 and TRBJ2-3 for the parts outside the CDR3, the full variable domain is DTGVSQNPRHKITKRGQNVTFRCDPISEHNRLYWYRQTLGQGPEFLTYFQNEAQLEKSRLLSDRFSAERPKGSFSTLEIQRTEQGDSAMYLCASSLSTDTQYFGPGTRLTVL.